Below, one TCR beta chain is given with its context. This sample is part of a study of T cell changes during pregnancy in multiple sclerosis. Here immunoSEQ multiplex PCR was the method, and the copy in TCRdb shows in-frame clones only, minus some. The top ten clones hold about 1.2% of a sample with 55,000 to 75,000 clones, 91% of them seen once. The sequencing here drew on peripheral blood, taken after pregnancy. The TCR was taken from a female donor in good health, enrolled as a control in a pregnancy study.

CDR3 nucleotide sequence: TGTGCCAGCAGTGAAACCGTTCAGGGTTTTTACACCTTC. Translated, it gives CASSETVQGFYTF. The chain combines TRBV25-1 with TRBJ1-2; weak D call: TRBD1 (5 bases). Trimming removed 2 bases from V and 11 bases from J, with 15 bases in between. This CDR3 has 13 amino acids. Germline CDR1 is MGHDK and CDR2 is SYGVNS.